These T cell receptor beta chains were read from a single sample in a study of blood T cell repertoires in COVID-19. The table came from immunoSEQ multiplex PCR; TCRdb's copy has only in-frame clones and leaves some out. The repertoire includes tens of thousands of clones, around 85% of them detected once, and about 40% sits in the top ten. Sequenced sample: peripheral blood. All receptors come from a man in his sixties with active or convalescent COVID-19. Both conserved end residues are part of each CDR3.

TRBV7-9	TRBJ2-1	CASSNFGTSGNNEQFF
TRBV2	TRBJ1-5	CASSTGGVQPQHF
TRBV10-2	TRBJ1-4	CASSRGFNEKLFF
TRBV9	TRBJ2-6	CASSVEGAGANVLTF
TRBV5-8	TRBJ2-5	CASSFGTLSQETQYF
TRBV11-1	TRBJ1-4	CASSLGQGGEKLFF
TRBV9	TRBJ1-1	CASSITGAAEAFF
TRBV5-6	TRBJ1-2	CASSYLRQGENYGYTF
TRBV7-9	TRBJ1-4	CASSPRDKDEKLFF
TRBV11-2	TRBJ1-1	CASSVDMNTEAFF
TRBV27	TRBJ2-2	CASSRGLATGELFF
TRBV19	TRBJ2-2	CASKVSGTGGELFF
TRBV11-3	TRBJ1-4	CASSSTGAEKLFF
TRBV19	TRBJ2-1	CASSIHQGGNEQFF
TRBV15	TRBJ2-3	CATSTSGQHTDTQYF
TRBV19	TRBJ2-1	CATSGRSYNEQFF
TRBV5-1	TRBJ1-4	CASSSGATNEKLFF
TRBV11-3	TRBJ2-5	CASSLEPGQETQYF
TRBV5-5	TRBJ2-3	CASSPIFTDTQYF
TRBV28	TRBJ1-6	CASSSPGQGSPLHF
TRBV7-9	TRBJ2-6	CATPREGNSGANVLTF
TRBV29-1	TRBJ1-1	CSVELRGNTEAFF
TRBV30	TRBJ1-6	CAWRTTGVPLHF
TRBV29-1	TRBJ1-3	CSVGTGGDRNTIYF
TRBV7-9	TRBJ1-6	CASSAVAGNSPLHF
TRBV24-1	TRBJ2-1	CATSETVSGREFF
TRBV24-1	TRBJ1-1	CATGRPGNIEAFF
TRBV29-1	TRBJ2-3	CSVDHATDTQYF
TRBV10-2	TRBJ1-5	CASSPGTQNQPQHF
TRBV5-6	TRBJ1-5	CASSLFRNQPQHF
TRBV9	TRBJ1-2	CASTTNYGYTF
TRBV30	TRBJ1-1	CAWSVLGARNEAFF
TRBV15	TRBJ2-5	CATSQDRGKETQYF
TRBV6-5	TRBJ1-2	CASSRRGNYGYTF
TRBV28	TRBJ2-1	CASSLRFGGGNEQFF
TRBV5-4	TRBJ1-1	CASSTRQGRNTEAFF
TRBV4-2	TRBJ1-3	CASSQRGSSSGNTIYF
TRBV4-1	TRBJ2-1	CASSQSSSGSGKRYNEQFF
TRBV6-5	TRBJ2-1	CASRGAEQFF
TRBV11-2	TRBJ1-5	CASSLEPGQPQHF
TRBV15	TRBJ1-5	CATSRTGVYSNQPQHF
TRBV18	TRBJ2-3	CASSPQGQRADTQYF
TRBV7-9	TRBJ2-2	CASSGQGNTGELFF
TRBV10-3	TRBJ2-1	CAISPTGLAGIDYNEQFF
TRBV10-3	TRBJ1-1	CAISEGGGNTEAFF
TRBV28	TRBJ1-3	CASYFSVGNTIYF
TRBV3-1/TRBV3-2	TRBJ1-5	CASSHGRDQPQHF
TRBV3-1/TRBV3-2	TRBJ2-2	CASSYSPTGELFF
TRBV5-4	TRBJ1-2	CASSWDRGVGYTF
TRBV28	TRBJ1-1	CASSSGQGRRPEAFF
TRBV4-1	TRBJ2-5	CASSLPGQGAQETQYF
TRBV6-2/TRBV6-3	TRBJ1-5	CASSASGGAGQPQHF